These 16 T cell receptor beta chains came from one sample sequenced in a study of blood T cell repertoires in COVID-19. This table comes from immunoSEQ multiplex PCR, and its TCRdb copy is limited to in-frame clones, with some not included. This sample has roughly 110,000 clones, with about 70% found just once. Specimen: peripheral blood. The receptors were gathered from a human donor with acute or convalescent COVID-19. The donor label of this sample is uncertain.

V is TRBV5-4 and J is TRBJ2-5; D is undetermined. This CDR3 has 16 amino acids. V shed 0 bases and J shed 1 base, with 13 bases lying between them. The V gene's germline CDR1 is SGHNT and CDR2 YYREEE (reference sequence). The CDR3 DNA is TGTGCCAGCAGCTTGGATTTGGTGCAGATCCAAGAGACCCAGTACTTC. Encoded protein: CASSLDLVQIQETQYF.

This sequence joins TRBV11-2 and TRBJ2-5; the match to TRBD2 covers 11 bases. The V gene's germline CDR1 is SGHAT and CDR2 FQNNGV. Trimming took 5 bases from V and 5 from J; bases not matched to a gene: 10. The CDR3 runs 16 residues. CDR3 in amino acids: CASSPGLAGWEETQYF. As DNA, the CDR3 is TGTGCCAGCAGCCCAGGACTAGCGGGCTGGGAGGAGACCCAGTACTTC.

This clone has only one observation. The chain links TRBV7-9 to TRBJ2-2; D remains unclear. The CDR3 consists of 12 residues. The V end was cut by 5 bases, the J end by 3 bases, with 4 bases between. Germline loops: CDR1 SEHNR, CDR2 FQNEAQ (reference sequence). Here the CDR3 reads CASSRYTGELFF. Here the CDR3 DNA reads TGTGCCAGCAGCCGGTACACCGGGGAGCTGTTTTTT.

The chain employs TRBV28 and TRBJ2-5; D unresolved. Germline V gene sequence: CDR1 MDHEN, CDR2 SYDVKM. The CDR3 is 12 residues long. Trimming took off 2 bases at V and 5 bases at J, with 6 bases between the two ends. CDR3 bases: TGTGCCAGCAGTTTAACTCGGGAGACCCAGTACTTC. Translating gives CASSLTRETQYF.

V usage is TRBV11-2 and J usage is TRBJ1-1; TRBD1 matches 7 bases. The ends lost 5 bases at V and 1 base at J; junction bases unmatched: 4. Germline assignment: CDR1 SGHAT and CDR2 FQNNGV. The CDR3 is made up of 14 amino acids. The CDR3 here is CASSPGGTNTEAFF. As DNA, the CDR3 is TGTGCCAGCAGCCCAGGGGGGACGAACACTGAAGCTTTCTTT. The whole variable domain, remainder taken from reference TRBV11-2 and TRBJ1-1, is EAGVAQSPRYKIIEKRQSVAFWCNPISGHATLYWYQQILGQGPKLLIQFQNNGVVDDSQLPKDRFSAERLKGVDSTLKIQPAKLEDSAVYLCASSPGGTNTEAFFGQGTRLTVV.

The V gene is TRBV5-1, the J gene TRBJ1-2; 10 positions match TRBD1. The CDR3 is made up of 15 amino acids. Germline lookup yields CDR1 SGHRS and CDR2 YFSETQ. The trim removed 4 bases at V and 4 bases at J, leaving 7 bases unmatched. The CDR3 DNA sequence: TGCGCCAGCAGCCTAGGGACAGGGGTTGGCTATGGCTACACCTTC. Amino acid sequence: CASSLGTGVGYGYTF.

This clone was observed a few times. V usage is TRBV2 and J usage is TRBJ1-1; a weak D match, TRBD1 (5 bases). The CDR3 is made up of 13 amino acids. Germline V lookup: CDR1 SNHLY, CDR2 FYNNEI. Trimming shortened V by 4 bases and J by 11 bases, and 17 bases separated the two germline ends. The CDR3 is CASSGGTSGTAFF. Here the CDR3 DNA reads TGTGCCAGCAGTGGCGGGACTTCGGGTACCGCTTTCTTT.

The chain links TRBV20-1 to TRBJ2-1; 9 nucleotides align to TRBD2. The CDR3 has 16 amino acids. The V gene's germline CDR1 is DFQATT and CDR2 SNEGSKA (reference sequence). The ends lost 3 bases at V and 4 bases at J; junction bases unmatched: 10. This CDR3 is CSASPLASGEYNEQFF. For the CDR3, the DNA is TGCAGTGCTAGTCCTCTGGCTAGCGGGGAGTACAATGAGCAGTTCTTC.

The DNA for the CDR3 is TGCGCCAGCAGCCCAGGGGGGACCTTCTATGGCTACACCTTC. This gives the protein CASSPGGTFYGYTF. The gene calls are TRBV5-1 and TRBJ1-2, with TRBD1 matching 7 bases. J lost 4 bases, V lost 4 bases, and 7 bases had no gene match. There are 14 residues in the CDR3. Germline V gene sequence: CDR1 SGHRS, CDR2 YFSETQ.

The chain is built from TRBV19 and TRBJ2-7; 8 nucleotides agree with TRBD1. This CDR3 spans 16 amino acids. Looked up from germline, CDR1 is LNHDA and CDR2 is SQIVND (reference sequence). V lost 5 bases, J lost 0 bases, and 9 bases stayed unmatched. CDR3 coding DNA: TGTGCCAGTAGTCCCGGACAGGGAGAGAGCTCCTACGAGCAGTACTTC. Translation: CASSPGQGESSYEQYF.

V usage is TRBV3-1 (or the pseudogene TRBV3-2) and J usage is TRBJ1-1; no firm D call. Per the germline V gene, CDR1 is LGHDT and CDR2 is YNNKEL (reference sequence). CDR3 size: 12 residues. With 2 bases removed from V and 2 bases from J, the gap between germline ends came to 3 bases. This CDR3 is CASSQYNTEAFF. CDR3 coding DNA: TGTGCCAGCAGCCAATATAACACTGAAGCTTTCTTT.

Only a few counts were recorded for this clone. The CDR3 here is CASSLTGQRYYGYTF. As DNA, the CDR3 is TGTGCCAGCAGCTTAACGGGACAGCGCTACTATGGCTACACCTTC. V and J are TRBV5-8 and TRBJ1-2; TRBD1 matches 7 bases. The V gene's germline CDR1 is SGHTS and CDR2 YDEGEE. V was pared by 2 bases and J by 3 bases, with 7 bases of the junction left unmatched. The CDR3 runs to 15 residues.

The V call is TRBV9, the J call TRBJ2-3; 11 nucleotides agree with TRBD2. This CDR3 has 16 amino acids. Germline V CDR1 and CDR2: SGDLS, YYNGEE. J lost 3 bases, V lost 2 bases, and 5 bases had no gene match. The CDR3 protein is CASSVVAGGRTDTQYF. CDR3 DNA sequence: TGTGCCAGCAGCGTGGTAGCGGGGGGGCGTACAGATACGCAGTATTTT.

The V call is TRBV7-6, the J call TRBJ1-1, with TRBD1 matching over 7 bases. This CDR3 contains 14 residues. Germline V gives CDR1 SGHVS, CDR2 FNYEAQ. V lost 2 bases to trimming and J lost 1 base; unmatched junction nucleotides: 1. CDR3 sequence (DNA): TGTGCCAGCAGCTTACAGGGGGAGAACACTGAAGCTTTCTTT. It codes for CASSLQGENTEAFF.

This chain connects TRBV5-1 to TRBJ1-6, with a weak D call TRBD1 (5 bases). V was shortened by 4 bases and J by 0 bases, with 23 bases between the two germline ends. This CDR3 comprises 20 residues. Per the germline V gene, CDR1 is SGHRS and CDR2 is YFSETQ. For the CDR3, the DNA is TGCGCCAGCAGCCCTCACCCCTGGCGTACAGGCGACTCCTATAATTCACCCCTCCACTTT. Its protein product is CASSPHPWRTGDSYNSPLHF.

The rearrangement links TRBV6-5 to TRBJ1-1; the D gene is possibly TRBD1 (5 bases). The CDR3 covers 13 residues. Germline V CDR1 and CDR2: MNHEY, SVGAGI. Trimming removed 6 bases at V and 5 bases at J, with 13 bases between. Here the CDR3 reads CASSLAGGTEAFF. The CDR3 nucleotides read TGTGCCAGCAGCCTGGCGGGGGGGACTGAAGCTTTCTTT.